Only a few counts were recorded for the clone carrying this TCR beta chain. Trimming at V came to 4 bases and at J to 3 bases, leaving 4 bases not matched to a gene. CDR1 and CDR2 from the germline V gene are SGHAT and FQNNGV. CDR3 length: 16 residues. The source of the sample is a study of T-cell memory formation after mild COVID-19. TCRdb re-called the 5' RACE reads through MiXCR, storing one row per CDR3 protein. The table shows about 190,000 distinct CDR3 sequences, with around 30% occurring only once. Sequenced: PBMCs or a T cell subset sorted from them (not recorded which). V is TRBV11-2 and J is TRBJ2-2; TRBD2 matches 11 bases. The sequence came from an adult woman who had mild COVID-19 (a few samples of this study predate the infection). Cell type and time point are not known. The CDR3 region is CASSSGTSGYTGELFF. CDR3 bases: TGTGCCAGCAGCTCTGGGACTAGCGGATACACCGGGGAGCTGTTTTTT.